The rows below give T cell receptor beta chains drawn from one sample of a study of identical twins. MiXCR, applied by TCRdb to the 5' RACE reads, yields one record per CDR3 protein. This sample has roughly 720,000 distinct CDR3 sequences, with around a sixth found just once. The sample was also reused in another study, on T cells expressing NK-cell markers.

What was sequenced was PBMCs. The receptors here all came from a woman aged 18-30 years in good health. Each CDR3 is given with its conserved first and last residue. A D gene is named only where the DNA matches it firmly. Not every row has a clone size; where given, it reads once, few, many or a size class.

abundance,j_gene,v_gene,d_gene,CDR3aa,CDR3nt
-,TRBJ2-1,TRBV27,TRBD2,CASSSPRLAGTDEQFF,TGTGCCAGCAGTTCCCCCCGACTAGCGGGAACGGATGAGCAGTTCTTC
many,TRBJ2-3,TRBV6-5,-,CASSYVDTQYF,TGTGCCAGCAGTTACGTAGATACGCAGTATTTT
-,TRBJ2-1,TRBV5-5,-,CASGWGTLRDEQFF,TGTGCCAGCGGCTGGGGGACCTTAAGGGATGAGCAGTTCTTC
-,TRBJ2-1,TRBV11-1,TRBD2,CASSSPRTSGTKNYNEQFF,TGTGCCAGCAGCTCTCCGAGGACTAGCGGTACCAAAAACTACAATGAGCAGTTCTTC
-,TRBJ1-1,TRBV5-1,-,CASAGTMNTEAFF,TGCGCCAGCGCGGGAACGATGAACACTGAAGCTTTCTTT
once,TRBJ2-7,TRBV11-2,TRBD2,CASSLSLLAGSSYEQYF,TGTGCCAGCAGCTTGAGTCTGCTAGCGGGGAGCTCCTACGAGCAGTACTTC
few,TRBJ2-7,TRBV14,-,CASSERQPYEQYF,TGTGCCAGCAGCGAGCGACAGCCCTACGAGCAGTACTTC
-,TRBJ2-5,TRBV6-1,TRBD1,CASSGQGTETQYF,TGTGCCAGCAGTGGACAGGGTACGGAGACCCAGTACTTC
-,TRBJ2-1,TRBV27,-,CASSSIAASTKQFF,TGTGCCAGCAGCTCCATAGCGGCTAGCACAAAGCAGTTCTTC
few,TRBJ1-4,TRBV7-9,TRBD1,CASSLERTGNEKLFF,TGTGCCAGCAGCTTAGAGAGGACAGGCAATGAAAAACTGTTTTTT
-,TRBJ2-3,TRBV7-9,TRBD2,CASSALRGGSTDTQYF,TGTGCCAGCAGCGCCTTACGGGGGGGGAGCACAGATACGCAGTATTTT
-,TRBJ2-6,TRBV12-3/TRBV12-4,-,CASRRGGFGSGANVLTF,TGTGCCAGCAGGCGGGGCGGTTTCGGCTCTGGGGCCAACGTCCTGACTTTC
few,TRBJ2-7,TRBV5-1,TRBD1,CASSLARGTGWNEQYF,TGCGCCAGCAGCTTGGCCCGTGGGACAGGGTGGAACGAGCAGTACTTC
few,TRBJ2-5,TRBV5-1,TRBD2,CASKLAGMEYF,TGCGCCAGCAAGCTAGCGGGAATGGAGTACTTC
few,TRBJ1-3,TRBV7-8,-,CASSPRGPFSVNTIYF,TGTGCCAGCAGCCCCCGCGGACCCTTTTCCGTGAACACCATATATTTT
-,TRBJ1-1,TRBV12-3/TRBV12-4,TRBD1,CASSNSGTGGTEAFF,TGTGCCAGCAGTAACTCCGGGACAGGGGGCACTGAAGCTTTCTTT
-,TRBJ2-6,TRBV10-3,-,CAIGQQKQTGGANVLTF,TGTGCCATCGGACAGCAAAAACAGACTGGCGGGGCCAACGTCCTGACTTTC
few,TRBJ1-5,TRBV20-1,-,CSAFLESVSNQPQHF,TGCAGTGCTTTCTTGGAGTCGGTTAGCAATCAGCCCCAGCATTTT
-,TRBJ2-3,TRBV29-1,-,CSVAADTQYF,TGCAGCGTTGCCGCAGATACGCAGTATTTT
-,TRBJ2-1,TRBV7-2,-,CASSSGGQGGYNEQFF,TGTGCCAGCAGCTCCGGGGGGCAGGGGGGCTACAATGAGCAGTTCTTC
-,TRBJ2-6,TRBV7-9,-,CASSFQGLGANVLTF,TGTGCCAGCAGCTTTCAGGGGCTTGGGGCCAACGTCCTGACTTTC
few,TRBJ2-7,TRBV6-5,-,CASSYSGFGEQYF,TGTGCCAGCAGTTACTCAGGGTTCGGCGAGCAGTACTTC
few,TRBJ2-4,TRBV20-1,-,CSASKLGGDIQYF,TGCAGTGCTAGCAAGCTGGGTGGGGACATTCAGTACTTC
few,TRBJ2-1,TRBV12-5,-,CASGLVPLERSYNEQFF,TGTGCTAGTGGTTTGGTACCACTAGAGCGGTCCTACAATGAGCAGTTCTTC
-,TRBJ2-7,TRBV20-1,-,CSAYEDAYEQYF,TGCAGTGCTTACGAAGACGCCTACGAGCAGTACTTC
few,TRBJ2-1,TRBV30,-,CAWSVTGSYNEQFF,TGTGCCTGGAGTGTCACGGGCTCATACAATGAGCAGTTCTTC
few,TRBJ1-4,TRBV6-5,-,CASSSSRDHEKLFF,TGTGCCAGCAGTTCTTCCCGGGACCATGAAAAACTGTTTTTT
-,TRBJ2-1,TRBV24-1,-,CAAGPPPGNEQFF,TGTGCCGCAGGTCCCCCCCCCGGGAATGAGCAGTTCTTC
-,TRBJ1-6,TRBV12-3/TRBV12-4,TRBD1,CASSPTGGLTPLHF,TGTGCCAGCAGCCCTACAGGGGGCTTGACACCCCTCCACTTT
many,TRBJ2-7,TRBV12-3/TRBV12-4,-,CASRSWDGYEQYF,TGTGCCAGCAGATCCTGGGACGGCTACGAGCAGTACTTC
-,TRBJ2-5,TRBV10-3,-,CAISLTGMETQYF,TGTGCCATCAGTTTAACAGGGATGGAGACCCAGTACTTC
once,TRBJ2-3,TRBV5-4,-,CASSIDGPIGTQYF,TGTGCCAGCAGCATAGACGGACCCATAGGTACGCAGTATTTT
-,TRBJ1-4,TRBV5-5,-,CAAFPQQKDEKLFF,TGTGCGGCCTTCCCCCAACAGAAGGATGAAAAACTGTTTTTT
-,TRBJ2-1,TRBV21-1,-,CASSTMTDNEQFF,TGTGCCAGCAGCACGATGACAGACAATGAGCAGTTCTTC
many,TRBJ1-5,TRBV29-1,-,CSVGKQTGQPQHF,TGCAGCGTTGGAAAACAGACTGGACAGCCCCAGCATTTT
-,TRBJ2-7,TRBV27,TRBD2,CAAWTSYEQYF,TGTGCCGCCTGGACTAGCTACGAGCAGTACTTC
-,TRBJ2-7,TRBV20-1,TRBD2,CSARDPSGIYEQYF,TGCAGTGCTAGAGACCCTAGCGGGATCTACGAGCAGTACTTC
-,TRBJ1-1,TRBV12-3/TRBV12-4,TRBD1,CASTHYRGQDTEAFF,TGTGCCAGCACCCACTACAGGGGGCAGGACACTGAAGCTTTCTTT
few,TRBJ2-5,TRBV5-1,-,CASSSGVRGMGETQYF,TGCGCCAGCAGCTCCGGGGTCCGAGGGATGGGAGAGACCCAGTACTTC
-,TRBJ2-7,TRBV4-3,-,CASSQDPKVAEQYF,TGCGCCAGCAGCCAAGATCCCAAAGTTGCGGAGCAGTACTTC
-,TRBJ2-3,TRBV6-1,TRBD2,CASRPGTTRTDTQYF,TGTGCCAGCAGGCCAGGGACTACTCGCACAGATACGCAGTATTTT
few,TRBJ2-5,TRBV7-3,-,CASSAGTRETQYF,TGTGCCAGCAGCGCCGGGACACGAGAGACCCAGTACTTC
-,TRBJ2-1,TRBV7-9,-,CASSLAELLSSYNEQFF,TGTGCCAGCAGCTTAGCGGAGCTTTTGAGCTCCTACAATGAGCAGTTCTTC
-,TRBJ2-1,TRBV5-1,-,CASSSGPADNEQFF,TGCGCCAGCAGCTCAGGGCCAGCTGACAATGAGCAGTTCTTC
many,TRBJ2-1,TRBV12-3/TRBV12-4,TRBD2,CASSSAGGYNEQFF,TGTGCCAGCAGTTCAGCGGGGGGGTACAATGAGCAGTTCTTC
-,TRBJ2-3,TRBV27,TRBD1,CASSDPGQGYTDTQYF,TGTGCCAGCAGCGATCCGGGACAGGGGTACACAGATACGCAGTATTTT
few,TRBJ2-1,TRBV20-1,-,CSAGLWDEQFF,TGCAGTGCTGGACTATGGGATGAGCAGTTCTTC
few,TRBJ2-1,TRBV7-9,-,CASSSNEGYNEQFF,TGTGCCAGCAGCTCTAACGAGGGCTACAATGAGCAGTTCTTC
few,TRBJ1-5,TRBV6-2/TRBV6-3,-,CASATTVSNQPQHF,TGTGCCAGCGCTACCACAGTAAGCAATCAGCCCCAGCATTTT